The entry below gives a single T cell receptor beta chain sequence along with its context. In the source study's methods: Estimation of nucleated cell counts was performed using reference gene primer amplification. TCRdb's table, derived via immunoSEQ multiplex PCR, lists solely in-frame clones and lacks some. V, J and clone size were drawn from that table, and D and trimming were deduced from the DNA. This sample has roughly 100,000 clones, with over 65% found just once. This sample is drawn from a study of blood T cell repertoires in COVID-19. The wider study: Acute and convalescent COVID-19 specimens originated in the United States, Italy and Spain. In each case, the material was cDNA or gDNA derived from T cells, B-cell-depleted T cells, or PBMCs.

There are 14 residues in the CDR3. Per the germline V gene, CDR1 is KGHSH and CDR2 is LQKENI. The ends were cut back, 3 bases at V and 3 bases at J, with 8 bases in the middle. The TCR was taken from a human donor in a cohort sampled during active COVID-19. Material: peripheral blood. The chain uses TRBV18 and TRBJ1-4; no definite D call. The CDR3, as DNA: TGTGCCAGCTCACCGAGAGGTTCTAATGAAAAACTGTTTTTT. Its translation: CASSPRGSNEKLFF.